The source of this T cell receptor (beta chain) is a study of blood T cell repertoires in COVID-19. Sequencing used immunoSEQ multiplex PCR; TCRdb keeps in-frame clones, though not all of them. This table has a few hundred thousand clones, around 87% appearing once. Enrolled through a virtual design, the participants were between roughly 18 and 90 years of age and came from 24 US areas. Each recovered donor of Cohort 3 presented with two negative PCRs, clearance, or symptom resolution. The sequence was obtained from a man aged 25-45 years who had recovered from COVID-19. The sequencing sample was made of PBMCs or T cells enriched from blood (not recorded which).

CDR3: CASRALGQAPSGNTIYF. The CDR3 coding sequence is TGTGCCAGCAGAGCTCTCGGACAGGCCCCGTCTGGAAACACCATATATTTT. The chain couples TRBV25-1 to TRBJ1-3, with 7 bases aligning to TRBD1. This CDR3 comprises 17 residues. Germline CDR1 is MGHDK and CDR2 is SYGVNS. V shed 6 bases and J 1 base; nucleotides not matched to a gene: 12.